This T cell receptor delta chain was obtained from a study of γδ T cells in repeated Plasmodium falciparum infection. Turning to the study itself: Age- and gender-matched Australian children served as comparison for malaria-exposed Malian children.

The CDR3 has 20 amino acids. Germline CDR1 TSWWSYY, CDR2 QGS. TCRdb called clones from the multiplex PCR reads again using CATT. The top ten clones hold approximately 24% of a sample with tens of thousands of delta-chain clones, more than 1.5% of them seen once. This clone occurred a few times. With only one base between it and a far larger clone, this is likely a read error. Within the sample, other DNA sequences also encode this same CDR3. Vgamma9/Vdelta2+ and Vdelta2-negative gammadelta T cells were flow-sorted from PBMC for bulk sequencing. Material: gamma-delta T cells from blood. The chain combines TRDV1 with TRDJ1; a weak D match, TRDD2 (7 bases). Here the J gene came from matching the DNA to germline, since TCRdb omits it. The receptor was derived from a pool of human donors (malaria-infected and uninfected, not separated). CDR3 region: CALGERKTFLGTRRTDKLIF. CDR3 DNA sequence: TGTGCCCTTGGGGAACGAAAAACCTTCCTGGGGACAAGGCGCACCGATAAACTCATCTTT.